The 17 T cell receptor beta chains given below trace back to one sample, sequenced in a study. TRBV12-4/TRBJ1-2 clonotypes were amplified with adaptor-ligated barcode primers. A single record per CDR3 protein comes from TCRdb applying MiXCR to the multiplex PCR reads. In the table there are 440 or so distinct CDR3 sequences, 6% to 7.5% of which are singletons. The specimen was naive CD4+ T cells sorted from blood. Indicated subset: naive CD4+ T cells, CD4+CD45RA+CD25-. These receptors all stem from a female donor with breast cancer.

This clonotype was detected a few times. CDR3 loop: CASTRQGSYGYTF. The CDR3 DNA reads TGTGCCAGCACACGACAGGGTTCCTATGGCTACACCTTC. The chain has TRBV12-3 or TRBV12-4 and TRBJ1-2; TRBD1 agrees at 7 bases. This CDR3 is built from 13 residues. V shed 7 bases, J shed 4 bases, and the junction held 6 bases outside the gene matches.

This clonotype is termed large (0.1 to 1%). The rearrangement joins TRBV12-3 or TRBV12-4 to TRBJ1-2, with D perhaps matching TRBD1 (5 bases). Trimming removed 0 bases from V and 2 bases from J, with 10 bases in between. This CDR3 has 15 residues. CDR3 protein: CASSLAEGRNYGYTF. CDR3 DNA sequence: TGTGCCAGCAGTTTAGCGGAGGGACGGAACTATGGCTACACCTTC.

This clonotype is categorized as large. The chain couples TRBV12-3 or TRBV12-4 to TRBJ1-2; D is unresolved. The CDR3 has 13 residues. Trimming shortened V by 2 bases and J by 9 bases, and 13 bases separated the two germline ends. CDR3 loop: CASSLRARDRYTF. The CDR3 region has the DNA TGTGCCAGCAGTTTAAGGGCGCGGGATCGCTACACCTTC.

This clonotype is large (0.1 to 1%) by share. This chain links TRBV12-3 or TRBV12-4 with TRBJ1-2, with D unclear. The CDR3 totals 12 residues. With 6 bases removed from V and 8 bases from J, the gap between germline ends came to 13 bases. The CDR3 bases are TGTGCCAGCAGACTAGAATTGCGGGGCTACACCTTC. It is translated as CASRLELRGYTF.

This clonotype was seen at least ten times. This sequence joins TRBV12-3 or TRBV12-4 and TRBJ1-2, with a weak D call TRBD1 (5 bases). CDR3 length: 15 residues. V dropped 3 bases and J dropped 3 bases, with 14 bases sitting between them. CDR3 nucleotide sequence: TGTGCCAGCAGTTTGCTACGACAGACACACTATGGCTACACCTTC. Residues: CASSLLRQTHYGYTF.

The chain is built from TRBV12-3 or TRBV12-4 and TRBJ1-2; D not certain. This CDR3 contains 12 residues. V lost 6 bases, J lost 0 bases, and 5 bases lay in between. The CDR3 is CASSPSNYGYTF. In nucleotides, the CDR3 is TGTGCCAGCAGCCCTTCTAACTATGGCTACACCTTC.

This clonotype was picked up many times. J is TRBJ1-2 and V is TRBV12-3 or TRBV12-4; D is possibly TRBD1 (6 bases). This CDR3 spans 14 amino acids. The V end was cut by 5 bases, the J end by 5 bases, with 15 bases between. In DNA, the CDR3 is TGTGCCAGCAGTCGGACAGACACAGGGTATGGCTACACCTTC. It is translated as CASSRTDTGYGYTF.

By frequency in the sample, this clonotype is medium-sized. V gene TRBV12-3 or TRBV12-4 combines with J gene TRBJ1-2, with a tentative D call TRBD1 (6 bases). Trimming took off 5 bases at V and 4 bases at J, with 14 bases between the two ends. The CDR3 runs to 14 residues. CDR3 sequence: CASSPSGHSYGYTF. Written as DNA, the CDR3 is TGTGCCAGCAGTCCCTCGGGACATAGCTATGGCTACACCTTC.

In its sample, this clonotype ranks as large. As DNA, the CDR3 is TGTGCCAGCACTCAAGACAGATTCTATGGCTACACCTTC. It encodes CASTQDRFYGYTF. This chain links TRBV12-3 or TRBV12-4 with TRBJ1-2; TRBD1 is a possible D gene (5 bases). The length of the CDR3 is 13 residues. V lost 7 bases and J 4 bases, leaving 13 bases between the germline ends.

This clonotype has ten or more counts. The rearrangement links TRBV12-3 or TRBV12-4 to TRBJ1-2, with TRBD1 identical over 10 bases. There are 13 residues in the CDR3. V dropped 6 bases and J dropped 8; count of bases not matched to a gene: 6. The CDR3 spells CASSPGQGWGYTF. CDR3 bases: TGTGCCAGCAGCCCGGGACAGGGGTGGGGCTACACCTTC.

This clonotype is classed as hyperexpanded. The chain combines TRBV12-3 or TRBV12-4 with TRBJ1-2; tentative D call: TRBD1 (5 bases). This CDR3 is built from 12 residues. The germline V and J ends were trimmed by 5 bases and 6 bases, with 10 bases remaining between them. CDR3: CASSRDLNGYTF. DNA for the CDR3: TGTGCCAGCAGTCGGGACCTTAATGGCTACACCTTC.

This clonotype is large (0.1 to 1%) in the sample. The rearrangement uses TRBV12-3 or TRBV12-4 and TRBJ1-2; no clear D. The CDR3 has 13 residues. V lost 5 bases to trimming and J lost 8 bases, with 15 bases between them. DNA for the CDR3: TGTGCCAGCAGTCCGAGGGTTCAAGGAGGCTACACCTTC. Translated, it gives CASSPRVQGGYTF.

This clonotype is large (0.1 to 1%). The chain's CDR3 is CASSFGQPSGYTF. The CDR3, as DNA: TGTGCCAGCAGTTTCGGACAGCCGAGCGGCTACACCTTC. The chain joins TRBV12-3 or TRBV12-4 to TRBJ1-2; TRBD1 might be the D (6 bases). This CDR3 has 13 amino acids. V dropped 3 bases and J dropped 8 bases, with 13 bases sitting between them.

This clonotype is termed large. V gene TRBV12-3 or TRBV12-4 combines with J gene TRBJ1-2, with 7 bases identical to TRBD1. The CDR3 is made up of 15 amino acids. Trimming cost V 6 bases and J 8 bases; bases outside gene matches: 15. CDR3 protein: CASSLWDTRTGGYTF. The CDR3 DNA follows: TGTGCCAGCAGCCTGTGGGACACGAGGACAGGCGGCTACACCTTC.

By share, this clonotype ranks as large. The chain is built from TRBV12-3 or TRBV12-4 and TRBJ1-2; perhaps TRBD1 as D (6 bases). This CDR3 comprises 12 residues. V was pared by 6 bases and J by 5 bases, with 10 bases between. CDR3 coding DNA: TGTGCCAGCAGCCCCGGACAGTATGGCTACACCTTC. It encodes CASSPGQYGYTF.

This clonotype is labeled as medium-sized. V gene TRBV12-3 or TRBV12-4 combines with J gene TRBJ1-2; 7 nucleotides match TRBD1. V was clipped by 2 bases and J by 7 bases; unmatched bases: 4. The CDR3 sequence is 13 residues long. CDR3: CASSLTGVTGYTF. CDR3 in DNA: TGTGCCAGCAGTTTAACAGGGGTAACTGGCTACACCTTC.

Judged by abundance, this clonotype is medium-sized. CDR3 DNA sequence: TGTGCCAGCAGTCTCTCCCTTCCCAGGGGCTACACCTTC. It encodes CASSLSLPRGYTF. The chain uses TRBV12-3 or TRBV12-4 and TRBJ1-2, with D uncertain. V gave up 5 bases and J gave up 8 bases, with 15 bases separating them. This CDR3 is built from 13 residues.